The 19 T cell receptor beta chains reported below all come from one sample, sequenced in a study of blood T cell repertoires in COVID-19 (TCRdb year 2020). The library was built by means of the immunoSEQ multiplex PCR assay. In its TCRdb copy, this immuneACCESS table keeps in-frame sequences only and misses some clones. Where compared with another copy, unresolved V genes explain less than half of these, and the others have no known cause. Across this sample there are about 120,000 clones, with approximately 79% seen only once. The top ten clones comprise roughly 17% of the sample. The sample taken for sequencing was peripheral blood. These receptors all stem from a woman of 80 years or more with active or convalescent COVID-19.

This clone turned up a few times. Other DNA sequences of this sample code for an identical CDR3. J is TRBJ2-1 and V is TRBV18; TRBD2 matches 13 bases. The CDR3 runs 15 residues. The J segment lost 5 bases and the V segment lost 2 bases, leaving 0 bases of the junction unmatched. Germline V gene data show CDR1 as KGHSH and CDR2 as LQKENI. Here the CDR3 DNA reads TGTGCCAGCTCACCAGGACTAGCGGGAGACAATGAGCAGTTCTTC. Its protein product is CASSPGLAGDNEQFF. The full variable domain, in which reference TRBV18 and TRBJ2-1 provide the parts outside the CDR3, is NAGVMQNPRHLVRRRGQEARLRCSPMKGHSHVYWYRQLPEEGLKFMVYLQKENIIDESGMPKERFSAEFPKEGPSILRIQQVVRGDSAAYFCASSPGLAGDNEQFFGPGTRLTVL.

This clone was picked up one time. The chain combines TRBV28 with TRBJ2-3; 11 bases match TRBD2. V lost 2 bases and J lost 0; bases outside the gene matches: 19. This CDR3 has 22 residues. Germline V gene data show CDR1 as MDHEN and CDR2 as SYDVKM. The CDR3 nucleotides read TGTGCCAGCAGTTTAAAACTAGCGGGAGCCCCTAGTCAAATTCTTAGCACAGATACGCAGTATTTT. It encodes CASSLKLAGAPSQILSTDTQYF.

The V call is TRBV19, the J call TRBJ2-1; 11 bases fit TRBD1. Germline assignment: CDR1 LNHDA and CDR2 SQIVND (reference sequence). The CDR3 has 17 amino acids. In nucleotides, the CDR3 is TGTGCAGTCGGAAGGACAGGGGGCTTGAACTCCTACAATGAGCAGTTCTTC. Translated, it gives CAVGRTGGLNSYNEQFF. Combining the CDR3 with reference TRBV19 and TRBJ2-1 gives the whole variable domain DGGITQSPKYLFRKEGQNVTLSCEQNLNHDAMYWYRQDPGQGLRLIYYSQIVNDFQKGDIAEGYSVSREKKESFPLTVTSAQKNPTAFYLCAVGRTGGLNSYNEQFFGPGTRLTVL.

This rearrangement joins TRBV5-1 to TRBJ1-4; 8 bases are shared with TRBD1. The trim removed 4 bases at V and 5 bases at J, leaving 13 bases unmatched. The CDR3 is 17 amino acids. Germline V lookup: CDR1 SGHRS, CDR2 YFSETQ. The CDR3 bases are TGCGCCAGCAGCCTGACCTCCTCCGGGACAGGCAATGAAAAACTGTTTTTT. Its protein is CASSLTSSGTGNEKLFF.

A word on this clone: Within the sample, other DNA sequences also encode this same CDR3. V and J are TRBV5-1 and TRBJ2-7, with 10 positions matching TRBD2. CDR3 length: 15 residues. Germline CDR1 reads SGHRS; CDR2 reads YFSETQ. V shed 0 bases, J shed 2 bases, and the junction held 2 bases outside the gene matches. CDR3 coding DNA: TGCGCCAGCAGCTTGGGACTAGCGGGCCCCTACGAGCAGTACTTC. Translated, it gives CASSLGLAGPYEQYF.

This chain uses TRBV29-1 with TRBJ1-1; weak D call: TRBD1 (5 bases). Germline CDR1 and CDR2: SQVTM and ANQGSEA. CDR3 length: 15 amino acids. Trimming took 4 bases from V and 5 from J, leaving 20 bases between them. CDR3 amino acids: CSVAVAGRGGTEAFF. Written as DNA, the CDR3 is TGCAGCGTTGCGGTGGCAGGGAGGGGTGGTACTGAAGCTTTCTTT.

The chain is built from TRBV25-1 and TRBJ2-1; possible D gene TRBD2, 6 bases. The V and J ends lost 5 bases and 1 base respectively, with 12 bases between them. The germline V gene has CDR1 MGHDK and CDR2 SYGVNS. CDR3 length: 15 residues. The CDR3 spells CASSSAGWSYNEQFF. CDR3 nucleotide sequence: TGTGCCAGCAGTTCAGCGGGTTGGTCCTACAATGAGCAGTTCTTC.

The rearrangement links TRBV9 to TRBJ2-7, with 7 bases fitting TRBD1. The V segment lost 5 bases and the J segment 6 bases; nucleotides outside the gene matches: 17. Germline V gene data show CDR1 as SGDLS and CDR2 as YYNGEE. The length of the CDR3 is 16 residues. CDR3 sequence (DNA): TGTGCCAGCAGTAAAAGGCCACAGGGGATCGGCGGCGAGCAGTACTTC. Its translation is CASSKRPQGIGGEQYF.

The chain is built from TRBV7-2 and TRBJ2-7, with 7 bases aligning to TRBD2. V shed 3 bases and J 2 bases; nucleotides not matched to a gene: 4. The CDR3 spans 14 residues. Germline CDR1 is SGHTA and CDR2 is FQGNSA. As DNA, the CDR3 is TGTGCCAGCAGCTTTAGCGGGTCAACCTACGAGCAGTACTTC. Protein product: CASSFSGSTYEQYF.

This clone was detected once. The chain employs TRBV18 and TRBJ1-5, with D hard to call. There are 14 residues in the CDR3. V was trimmed by 6 bases and J by 2 bases, leaving 11 bases between them. CDR1 KGHSH and CDR2 LQKENI come from the germline V gene. The CDR3: CASSLAGGNQPQHF. CDR3 bases: TGTGCCAGCTCTCTAGCCGGTGGCAATCAGCCCCAGCATTTT.

The chain combines TRBV18 with TRBJ1-1; D is unclear. Between the trimmed V and J ends, which lost 2 bases and 5 bases, there was a span of 18 bases. The length of the CDR3 is 16 residues. Per the germline V gene, CDR1 is KGHSH and CDR2 is LQKENI. The CDR3: CASSPEFAGFGTEAFF. CDR3 bases: TGTGCCAGCTCACCAGAATTCGCGGGGTTCGGAACTGAAGCTTTCTTT. Filled out from reference TRBV18 and TRBJ1-1, the complete variable domain reads NAGVMQNPRHLVRRRGQEARLRCSPMKGHSHVYWYRQLPEEGLKFMVYLQKENIIDESGMPKERFSAEFPKEGPSILRIQQVVRGDSAAYFCASSPEFAGFGTEAFFGQGTRLTVV.

This clone was counted only a few times. The chain uses TRBV27 and TRBJ2-1; 10 bases are a match to TRBD2. This CDR3 comprises 15 residues. With V trimmed by 6 bases and J by 10 bases, 12 bases remained unmatched. The germline gives CDR1 MNHEY, CDR2 SMNVEV (reference sequence). The CDR3 DNA is TGTGCCAGCAGCCCCTATAGCGGGAGGCCGCCCGAGCAGTTCTTC. Its translation is CASSPYSGRPPEQFF.

Comment on this clone: One end of the junction varies from germline; a read error may be responsible. J is TRBJ2-1 and V is TRBV7-7; the D is unclear. The CDR3 spans 15 residues. In germline, CDR1 is SSHAT, CDR2 FNYEAQ (reference sequence). This CDR3 reads CASSPGRSSYNEQFF. The CDR3 bases are TGTGCTAGCAGCCCCGGCCGGAGCTCCTACAATGAGCAGTTCTTC.

The J gene is TRBJ1-1, the V gene TRBV5-1, with D perhaps TRBD1 (6 bases). Per germline, CDR1 SGHRS and CDR2 YFSETQ. This CDR3 contains 14 residues. Deletions cut 4 bases from V and 0 bases from J, with 10 bases between. The CDR3: CASSVTGLNTEAFF. In DNA, the CDR3 is TGCGCCAGCAGCGTAACAGGGCTGAACACTGAAGCTTTCTTT.

The chain recombines TRBV5-1 with TRBJ2-1; 10 bases fit TRBD2. Germline lookup yields CDR1 SGHRS and CDR2 YFSETQ. The CDR3 extends over 16 amino acids. The J segment lost 3 bases and the V segment lost 4 bases, leaving 7 bases of the junction unmatched. The CDR3 bases are TGCGCCAGCAGCCAGGCGGCTAGCGGGGGCTACAATGAGCAGTTCTTC. This codes for CASSQAASGGYNEQFF. Together with reference TRBV5-1 and TRBJ2-1, the CDR3 gives the full variable domain: KAGVTQTPRYLIKTRGQQVTLSCSPISGHRSVSWYQQTPGQGLQFLFEYFSETQRNKGNFPGRFSGRQFSNSRSEMNVSTLELGDSALYLCASSQAASGGYNEQFFGPGTRLTVL.

CDR3 amino acids: CASSLVGGSSYEQYF. As DNA, the CDR3 is TGTGCCAGCAGCTTGGTTGGCGGTTCGTCCTACGAGCAGTACTTC. The gene calls are TRBV5-5 and TRBJ2-7; the D is unclear. This CDR3 is 15 amino acids long. V gave up 0 bases and J gave up 1 base, with 11 bases separating them. Germline CDR1 is SGHKS and CDR2 is YYEKEE (reference sequence).

This chain connects TRBV5-1 to TRBJ2-5, with 8 bases aligning to TRBD1. CDR1 and CDR2 from the germline V gene are SGHRS and YFSETQ. The CDR3 extends over 18 amino acids. The V gene end was trimmed by 3 bases and the J gene end by 0 bases; junction bases not matched to a gene: 13. The CDR3 protein is CASSSGQGGSLYQETQYF. In nucleotides, the CDR3 is TGCGCCAGCAGCTCCGGACAGGGTGGCTCTCTGTACCAAGAGACCCAGTACTTC.

This sequence joins TRBV11-2 and TRBJ1-6, with unresolved D. Germline values: CDR1 SGHAT, CDR2 FQNNGV. The CDR3 length is 13 residues. V was clipped by 3 bases and J by 7 bases, with 7 bases between them. CDR3 sequence reads: CASSLEANSPLHF. CDR3 DNA: TGTGCCAGCAGCTTGGAAGCGAATTCACCCCTCCACTTT.

This rearrangement joins TRBV15 to TRBJ2-7; 8 bases agree with TRBD2. Looked up from germline, CDR1 is LNHNV and CDR2 is YYDKDF (reference sequence). V lost 0 bases to trimming and J lost 3 bases; unmatched junction nucleotides: 1. The CDR3 extends over 14 amino acids. CDR3 sequence (DNA): TGTGCCACCAGCAGAGACGGGACTAGCTACGAGCAGTACTTC. Translation: CATSRDGTSYEQYF. Looking up the rest from reference TRBV15 and TRBJ2-7 gives the full variable domain: DAMVIQNPRYQVTQFGKPVTLSCSQTLNHNVMYWYQQKSSQAPKLLFHYYDKDFNNEADTPDNFQSRRPNTSFCFLDIRSPGLGDTAMYLCATSRDGTSYEQYFGPGTRLTVT.